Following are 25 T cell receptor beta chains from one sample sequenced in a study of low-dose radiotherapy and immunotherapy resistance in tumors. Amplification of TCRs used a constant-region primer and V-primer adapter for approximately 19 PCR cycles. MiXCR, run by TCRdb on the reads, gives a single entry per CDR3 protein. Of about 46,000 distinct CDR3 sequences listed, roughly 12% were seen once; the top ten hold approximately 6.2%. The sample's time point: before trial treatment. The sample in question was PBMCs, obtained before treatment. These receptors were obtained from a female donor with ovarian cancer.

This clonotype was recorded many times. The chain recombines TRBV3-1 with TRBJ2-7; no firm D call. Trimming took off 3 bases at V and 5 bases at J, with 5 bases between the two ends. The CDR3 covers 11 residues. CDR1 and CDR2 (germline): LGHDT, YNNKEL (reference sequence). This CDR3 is CASSHRDEQYF. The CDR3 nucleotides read TGTGCCAGCAGCCACCGGGACGAGCAGTACTTC.

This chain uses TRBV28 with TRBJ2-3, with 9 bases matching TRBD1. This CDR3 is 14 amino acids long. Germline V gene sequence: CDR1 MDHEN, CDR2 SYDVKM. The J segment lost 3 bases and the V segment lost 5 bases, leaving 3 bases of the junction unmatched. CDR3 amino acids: CASSGTGKTDTQYF. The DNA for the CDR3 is TGTGCCAGCAGTGGGACAGGGAAGACAGATACGCAGTATTTT.

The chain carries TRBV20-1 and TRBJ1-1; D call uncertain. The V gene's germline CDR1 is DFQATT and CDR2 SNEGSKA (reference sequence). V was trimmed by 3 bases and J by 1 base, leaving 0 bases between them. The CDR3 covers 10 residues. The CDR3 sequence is CSARNTEAFF. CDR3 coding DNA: TGCAGTGCTAGGAACACTGAAGCTTTCTTT.

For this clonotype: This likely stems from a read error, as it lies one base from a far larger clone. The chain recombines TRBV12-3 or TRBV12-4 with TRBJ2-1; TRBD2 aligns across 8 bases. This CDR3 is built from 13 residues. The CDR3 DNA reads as TGCGCCAGCAGGGCGGGGGGCGGGAATGAGCAGTTCTTC. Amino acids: CASRAGGGNEQFF.

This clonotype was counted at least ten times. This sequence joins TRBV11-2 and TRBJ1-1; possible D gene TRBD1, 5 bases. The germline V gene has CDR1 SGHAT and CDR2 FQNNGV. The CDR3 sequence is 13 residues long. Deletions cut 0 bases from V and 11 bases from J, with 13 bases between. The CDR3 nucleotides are TGTGCCAGCAGCTTAGATAGGCAGGGTGGGGCTTTCTTT. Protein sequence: CASSLDRQGGAFF.

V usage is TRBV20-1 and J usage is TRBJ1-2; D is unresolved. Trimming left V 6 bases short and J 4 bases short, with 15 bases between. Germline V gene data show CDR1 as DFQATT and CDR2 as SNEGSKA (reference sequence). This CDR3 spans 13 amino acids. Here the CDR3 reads CSAPRVGAYGYTF. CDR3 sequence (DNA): TGCAGTGCCCCCCGCGTAGGAGCCTATGGCTACACCTTC.

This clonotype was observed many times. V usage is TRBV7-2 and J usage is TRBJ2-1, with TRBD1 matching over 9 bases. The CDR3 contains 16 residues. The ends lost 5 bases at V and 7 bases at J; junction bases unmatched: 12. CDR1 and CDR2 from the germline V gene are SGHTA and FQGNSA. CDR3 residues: CASSARQGGGRNEQFF. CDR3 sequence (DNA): TGTGCCAGCAGCGCCAGACAGGGGGGGGGACGTAATGAGCAGTTCTTC.

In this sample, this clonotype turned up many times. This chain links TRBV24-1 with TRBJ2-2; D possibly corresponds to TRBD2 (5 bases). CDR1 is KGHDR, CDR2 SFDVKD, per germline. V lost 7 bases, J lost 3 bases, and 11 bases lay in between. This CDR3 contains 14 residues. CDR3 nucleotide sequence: TGTGCCACCAGCCTTGAGGGTCACACCGGGGAGCTGTTTTTT. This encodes CATSLEGHTGELFF.

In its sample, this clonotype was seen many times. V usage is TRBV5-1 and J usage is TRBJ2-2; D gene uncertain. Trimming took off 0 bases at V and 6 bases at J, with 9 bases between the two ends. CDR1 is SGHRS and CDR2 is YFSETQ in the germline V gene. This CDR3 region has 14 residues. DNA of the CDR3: TGCGCCAGCAGCTTGGCGCCGGTAGCCGGGGAGCTGTTTTTT. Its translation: CASSLAPVAGELFF.

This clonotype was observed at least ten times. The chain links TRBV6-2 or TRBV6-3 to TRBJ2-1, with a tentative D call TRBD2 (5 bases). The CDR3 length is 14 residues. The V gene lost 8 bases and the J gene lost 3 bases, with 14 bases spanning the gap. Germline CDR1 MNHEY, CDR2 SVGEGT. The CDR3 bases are TGTGCCAGCGTCCTAGGAGGAGACTACAATGAGCAGTTCTTC. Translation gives CASVLGGDYNEQFF.

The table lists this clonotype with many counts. CDR3 amino acids: CSASPMGTGELFF. The DNA for the CDR3 is TGCAGCGCCTCACCGATGGGCACCGGGGAGCTGTTTTTT. The J gene is TRBJ2-2, the V gene TRBV29-1, with unresolved D. The CDR3 length is 13 residues. Germline V lookup: CDR1 SQVTM, CDR2 ANQGSEA. Between the trimmed V and J ends, which lost 7 bases and 4 bases, there was a span of 13 bases.

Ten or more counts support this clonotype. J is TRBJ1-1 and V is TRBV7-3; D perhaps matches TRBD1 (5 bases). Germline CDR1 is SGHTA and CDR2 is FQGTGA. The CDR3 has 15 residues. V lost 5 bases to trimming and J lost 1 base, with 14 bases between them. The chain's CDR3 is CASSPRTGRNTEAFF. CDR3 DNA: TGTGCCAGCAGCCCAAGAACAGGTCGGAACACTGAAGCTTTCTTT.

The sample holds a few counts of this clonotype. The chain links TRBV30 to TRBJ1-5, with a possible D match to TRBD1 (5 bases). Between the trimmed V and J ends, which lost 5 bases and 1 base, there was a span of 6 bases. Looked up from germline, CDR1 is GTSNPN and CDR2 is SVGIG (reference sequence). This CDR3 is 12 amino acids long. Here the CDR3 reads CAWGGSNQPQHF. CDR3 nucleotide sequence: TGTGCCTGGGGGGGAAGCAATCAGCCCCAGCATTTT.

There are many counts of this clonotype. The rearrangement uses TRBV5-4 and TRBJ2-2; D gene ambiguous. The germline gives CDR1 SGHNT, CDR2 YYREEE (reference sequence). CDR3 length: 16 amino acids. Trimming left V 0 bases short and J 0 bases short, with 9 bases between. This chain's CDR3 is CASSLVTGPNTGELFF. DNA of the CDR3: TGTGCCAGCAGCTTGGTTACCGGCCCGAACACCGGGGAGCTGTTTTTT.

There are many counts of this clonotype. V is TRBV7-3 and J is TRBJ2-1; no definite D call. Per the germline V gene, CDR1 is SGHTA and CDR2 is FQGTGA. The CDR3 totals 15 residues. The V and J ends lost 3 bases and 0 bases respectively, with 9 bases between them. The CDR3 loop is CASSFQSSSYNEQFF. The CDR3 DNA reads TGTGCCAGCAGCTTCCAGTCAAGCTCCTACAATGAGCAGTTCTTC.

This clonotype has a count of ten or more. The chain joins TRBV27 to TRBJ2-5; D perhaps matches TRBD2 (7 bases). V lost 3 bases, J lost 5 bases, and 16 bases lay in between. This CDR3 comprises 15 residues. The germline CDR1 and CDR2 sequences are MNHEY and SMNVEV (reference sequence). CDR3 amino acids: CASSFRGGARETQYF. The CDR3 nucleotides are TGTGCCAGCAGTTTTAGAGGGGGGGCACGGGAGACCCAGTACTTC.

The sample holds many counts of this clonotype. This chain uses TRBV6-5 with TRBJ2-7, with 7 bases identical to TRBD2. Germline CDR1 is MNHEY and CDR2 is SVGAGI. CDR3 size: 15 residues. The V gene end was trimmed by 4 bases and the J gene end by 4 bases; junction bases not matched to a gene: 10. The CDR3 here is CASSLAGGVGYEQYF. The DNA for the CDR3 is TGTGCCAGCAGTTTAGCGGGTGGAGTGGGGTACGAGCAGTACTTC.

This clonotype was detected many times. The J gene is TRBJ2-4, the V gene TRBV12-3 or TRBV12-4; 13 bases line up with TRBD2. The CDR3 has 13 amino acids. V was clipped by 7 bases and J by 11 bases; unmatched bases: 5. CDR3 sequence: CASTTSGRKFQYF. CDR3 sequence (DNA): TGTGCCAGCACGACTAGCGGGAGGAAATTTCAGTACTTC.

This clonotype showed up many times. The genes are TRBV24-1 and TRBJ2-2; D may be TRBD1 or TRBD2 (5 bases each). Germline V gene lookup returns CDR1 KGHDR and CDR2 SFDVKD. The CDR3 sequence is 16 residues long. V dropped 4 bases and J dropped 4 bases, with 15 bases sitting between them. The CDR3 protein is CATSDRTGTGTGELFF. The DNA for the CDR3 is TGTGCCACCAGTGACCGAACCGGGACGGGCACCGGGGAGCTGTTTTTT.

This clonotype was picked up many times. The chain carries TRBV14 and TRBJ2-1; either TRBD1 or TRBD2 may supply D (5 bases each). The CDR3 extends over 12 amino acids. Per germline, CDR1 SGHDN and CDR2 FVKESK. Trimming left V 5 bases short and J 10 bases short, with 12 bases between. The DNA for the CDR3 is TGTGCCAGCAGCAACCCGGGACGGGAGCAGTTCTTC. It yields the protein CASSNPGREQFF.

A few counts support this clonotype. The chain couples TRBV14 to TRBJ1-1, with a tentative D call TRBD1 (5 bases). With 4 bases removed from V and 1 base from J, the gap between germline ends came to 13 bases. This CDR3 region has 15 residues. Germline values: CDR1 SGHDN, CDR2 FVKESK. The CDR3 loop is CASSPNRQTNTEAFF. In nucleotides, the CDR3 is TGTGCCAGCAGCCCGAACCGACAGACGAACACTGAAGCTTTCTTT.

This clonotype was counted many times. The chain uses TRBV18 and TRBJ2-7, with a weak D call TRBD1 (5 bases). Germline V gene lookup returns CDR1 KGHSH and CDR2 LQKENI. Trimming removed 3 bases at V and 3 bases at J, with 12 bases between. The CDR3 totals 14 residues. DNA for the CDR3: TGTGCCAGCTCACCGAGGACACTCTTCTACGAGCAGTACTTC. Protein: CASSPRTLFYEQYF.

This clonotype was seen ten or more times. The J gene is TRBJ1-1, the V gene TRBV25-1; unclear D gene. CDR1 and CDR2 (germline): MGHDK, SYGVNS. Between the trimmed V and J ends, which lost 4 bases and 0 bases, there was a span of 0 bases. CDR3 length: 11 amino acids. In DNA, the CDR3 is TGTGCCAGCAGTGTGAACACTGAAGCTTTCTTT. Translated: CASSVNTEAFF.

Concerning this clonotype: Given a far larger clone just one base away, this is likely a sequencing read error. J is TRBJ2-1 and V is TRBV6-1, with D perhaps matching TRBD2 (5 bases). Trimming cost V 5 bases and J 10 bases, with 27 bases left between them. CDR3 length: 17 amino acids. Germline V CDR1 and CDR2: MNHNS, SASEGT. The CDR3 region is CASSYGGAIEGPYEQFF. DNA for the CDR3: TGTGCCAGCAGTTATGGCGGTGCGATAGAGGGCCCCTACGAGCAGTTCTTC.

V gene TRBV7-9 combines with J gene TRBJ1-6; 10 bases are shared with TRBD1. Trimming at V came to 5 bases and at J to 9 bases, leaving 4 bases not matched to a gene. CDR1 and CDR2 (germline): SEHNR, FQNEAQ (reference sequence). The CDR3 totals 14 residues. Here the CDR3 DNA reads TGTGCCAGCAGCCTCCGGGACAGGGGTTCACCCCTCCACTTT. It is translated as CASSLRDRGSPLHF.